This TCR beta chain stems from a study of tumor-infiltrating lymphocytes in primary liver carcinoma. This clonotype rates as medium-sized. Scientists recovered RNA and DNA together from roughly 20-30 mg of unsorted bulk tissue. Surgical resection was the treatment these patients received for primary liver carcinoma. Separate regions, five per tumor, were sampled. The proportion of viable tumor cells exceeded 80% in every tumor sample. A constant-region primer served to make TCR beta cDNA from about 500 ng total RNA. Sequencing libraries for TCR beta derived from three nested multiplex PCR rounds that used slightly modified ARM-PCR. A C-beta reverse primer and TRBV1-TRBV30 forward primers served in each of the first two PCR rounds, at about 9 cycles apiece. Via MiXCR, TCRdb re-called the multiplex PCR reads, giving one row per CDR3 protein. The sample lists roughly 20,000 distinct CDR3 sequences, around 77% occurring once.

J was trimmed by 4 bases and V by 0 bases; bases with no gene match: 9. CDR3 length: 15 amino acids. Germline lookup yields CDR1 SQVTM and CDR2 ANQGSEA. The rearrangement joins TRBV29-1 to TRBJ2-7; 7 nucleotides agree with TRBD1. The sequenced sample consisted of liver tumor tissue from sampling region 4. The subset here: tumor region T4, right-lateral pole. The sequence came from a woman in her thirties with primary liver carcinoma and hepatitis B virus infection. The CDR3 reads CSVEEETGFSYEQYF. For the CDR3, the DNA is TGCAGCGTTGAAGAGGAGACAGGGTTCTCGTACGAGCAGTACTTC.